Listed below are T cell receptor beta chains from one sample, sequenced in a study of cytomegalovirus exposure and HLA in healthy donors. Method: immunoSEQ multiplex PCR; TCRdb's copy keeps in-frame clones and lacks some. The sample lists about 160,000 clones, roughly 80% occurring once. The sequenced material came from PBMCs. These receptors were collected from a woman aged 25 to 39 in good health and CMV-seropositive. Both conserved end residues are part of each CDR3. Each record gives: V gene, J gene, clone size, CDR3 protein. Where a row states a size, it is once, few, many or the class of an expanded clone; other rows omit it.

TRBV5-1	TRBJ2-2	few	CASSLAQFTGELFF
TRBV28	TRBJ1-2	.	CASSLDRGFNYGYTF
TRBV5-6	TRBJ2-7	.	CASSFSGLAGPEQYF
TRBV7-2	TRBJ2-5	.	CASSPPRQETQYF
TRBV2	TRBJ2-3	.	CASSSLGGGTDTQYF
TRBV6-6	TRBJ1-5	.	CASSYSGQMGNQPQHF
TRBV25-1	TRBJ2-7	.	CASSIHYEQYF
TRBV5-4	TRBJ2-5	.	CASSLGGSGGVKETQYF
TRBV10-3	TRBJ1-3	.	CAISDYRGPSGNTIYF
TRBV10-3	TRBJ1-2	.	CAISDVSSGYGYTF
TRBV4-3	TRBJ2-1	.	CASSQEWGTGGNEQFF
TRBV28	TRBJ1-1	.	CASSLTLPNTEAFF
TRBV4-3	TRBJ2-7	.	CASSQGVGQSYEQYF
TRBV7-3	TRBJ1-1	.	CASSLTFGRTEAFF
TRBV6-1	TRBJ1-3	.	CASSFDTSGNTIYF
TRBV5-1	TRBJ2-1	.	CASSLVRERVTYNEQFF
TRBV5-1	TRBJ1-5	.	CASEQGASSNQPQHF
TRBV27	TRBJ2-6	.	CASSSTGRRSGANVLTF
TRBV5-5	TRBJ2-5	.	CASSLTSGGETQYF
TRBV30	TRBJ1-1	.	CAWSYQGTGEAFF
TRBV5-4	TRBJ1-1	.	CASSKSLTENTEAFF
TRBV27	TRBJ1-5	few	CASSFRSNQPQHF
TRBV18	TRBJ2-2	.	CASSLMHPTGNTGELFF
TRBV7-3	TRBJ2-7	.	CASSLQGDSYEQYF
TRBV27	TRBJ2-3	.	CASSLQRGTQYF
TRBV28	TRBJ2-1	.	CASRQGEGEQFF
TRBV6-6	.	.	CASSPTSGAYEQYF
TRBV5-1	TRBJ1-1	.	CASSSGTGTNTEAFF
TRBV19	TRBJ1-5	.	CASSPIRTGNQPQHF
TRBV5-1	TRBJ2-7	.	CASSRDRGPEQYF
TRBV19	TRBJ2-7	.	CASSMRGTETTYEQYF
TRBV4-1	TRBJ1-4	.	CASSQQTGGNEKLFF
TRBV18	TRBJ1-3	.	CASSPIQLGQTSSGNTIYF
TRBV12-5	TRBJ2-7	.	CASAKGLGGLAVYEQYF
TRBV4-2	TRBJ2-2	.	CASSQHRETGELFF